The text below deals with one T cell receptor (beta chain). Its specificity is unknown. This entry comes from a study of cytomegalovirus exposure and HLA in healthy donors. Study results and limitations: When the data were analyzed later, several of the most significant clusters appeared to be linked to common viral pathogens.

The CDR3 contains 17 residues. Germline V gives CDR1 SEHNR, CDR2 FQNEAQ (reference sequence). V was shortened by 5 bases and J by 1 base, with 20 bases between the two germline ends. It was with 60 Vbeta and 13 Jbeta primers that the PCR ran. Sequencing used immunoSEQ multiplex PCR; TCRdb keeps in-frame clones, though not all of them. The table shows about 210,000 clones, with approximately 83% occurring only once. The V call is TRBV7-9, the J call TRBJ1-1, with a tentative D call TRBD1 (5 bases). The sample was PBMCs. The source of this sequence is a woman in her fifties or sixties in good health and CMV-seropositive. CDR3 DNA: TGTGCCAGCAGCCCCCCCCCAGGGCGGCATCCGAACACTGAAGCTTTCTTT. This translates into CASSPPPGRHPNTEAFF.